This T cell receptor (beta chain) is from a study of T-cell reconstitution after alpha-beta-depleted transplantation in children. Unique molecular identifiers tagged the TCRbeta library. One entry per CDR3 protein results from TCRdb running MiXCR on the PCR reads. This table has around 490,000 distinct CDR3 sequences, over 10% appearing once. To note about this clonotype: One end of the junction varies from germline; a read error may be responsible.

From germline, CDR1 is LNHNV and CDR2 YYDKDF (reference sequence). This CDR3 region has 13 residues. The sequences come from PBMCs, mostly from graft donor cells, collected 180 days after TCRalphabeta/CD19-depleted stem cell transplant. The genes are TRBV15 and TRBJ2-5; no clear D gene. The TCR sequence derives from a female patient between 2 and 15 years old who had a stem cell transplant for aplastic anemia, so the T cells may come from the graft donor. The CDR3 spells CATSPTLQETHYF. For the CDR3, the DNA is TGTGCCACCAGCCCGACACTTCAAGAGACCCATTACTTC.